This paragraph covers one T cell receptor beta chain sequence. There are 14 residues in the CDR3. The data derive from a study of blood T cell repertoires in COVID-19. About the research overall: Nucleic acid was either cDNA or gDNA, and it came from T cells, B-cell-depleted T cells, or PBMCs.

In the original processing: Estimated nucleated cell counts came from reference gene primer amplification. Sequencing was performed with immunoSEQ multiplex PCR; in TCRdb, only in-frame clones are kept and a portion is missing. V and J calls plus clone size are reproduced from that table; the DNA served to infer D and trimming. The sample carries 440,000 or so clones, 75% to 90% recorded once. The source is a woman between 40 and 55 years old with COVID-19, enrolled during active disease. Sequenced input: peripheral blood. The rearrangement joins TRBV21-1 to TRBJ1-1; the DNA was not compared with TRBD1, the D call given in the table. TRBV21-1 is classified as a pseudogene. The CDR3 bases are TGTGCCAGCAGAACAGGGGGTCAGTCCACTGAAGCTTTCTTT. Translated, it gives CASRTGGQSTEAFF.